A selection of T cell receptor beta chains follows, all from one sample in a study of shared clonotypes between healthy human individuals. Only in-frame clones appear in the TCRdb table, and some are missing; sequencing was by immunoSEQ multiplex PCR. The sample lists some 600,000 clones; about 95% were seen once. What was sequenced was naive CD8+ T cells sorted from blood. These receptors came from a woman aged 25-40 years in good health. The conserved cysteine and the conserved F or W are not part of the CDR3 here.

V	J	CDR3
TRBV12-5	TRBJ1-2	ASGFSTGMGYT
TRBV5-4	TRBJ2-2	ASSFIGGTAAIVAGELF
TRBV5-1	TRBJ1-5	ASSLGVHQPQH
TRBV2	TRBJ2-7	ASSDLTSGRPEQY
TRBV7-8	TRBJ2-5	ASSFPGGAETQY
TRBV13	TRBJ2-7	ASTAGGTYEQY
TRBV19	TRBJ1-3	ASSARRGSGNTIY
TRBV27	TRBJ1-1	ASSSQTGFAF
TRBV13	TRBJ2-7	ASSPAGTGPYEQY
TRBV28	TRBJ1-2	ASSFWGSRYGYT
TRBV6-5	TRBJ2-2	ASSYGGFGELF
TRBV11-2	TRBJ1-2	ASSNPSGGEPNYGYT
TRBV30	TRBJ2-2	AWCFSESGELF
TRBV2	TRBJ1-4	ASGNTGSTNEKLF
TRBV27	TRBJ1-1	ASSPIVGVTEAF
TRBV6-5	TRBJ2-7	ASRGDSTYEQY
TRBV5-8	TRBJ2-1	ASTKAGGTVLYASNEQF
TRBV1	TRBJ2-2	TRLYKAGGELF
TRBV6-5	TRBJ2-1	ASSTGRARYNEQF
TRBV10-3	TRBJ2-3	AIRVGTSGSLPTDTQY
TRBV28	TRBJ1-2	ASSPRDIGRGYT
TRBV9	TRBJ1-6	ASSSGTGYSPLH
TRBV13	TRBJ2-7	ASSVSQHFSYEQY
TRBV4-1	.	ASSLRADYEQY
TRBV4-1	TRBJ2-1	ASSPRPYNEQF
TRBV11-1	TRBJ2-1	ASSLYYDNEQF
TRBV9	TRBJ2-7	ASSQGTSGEQY
TRBV7-8	TRBJ1-5	ASSLEQGYSNQPQH
TRBV6-5	TRBJ2-1	ASSYSSEYNEQF
TRBV7-2	TRBJ2-5	ASSLGAQKETQY
TRBV5-6	TRBJ2-7	ASSGTSFEQY
TRBV9	TRBJ2-6	ASSGRAGANVLT
TRBV19	TRBJ2-7	ASSPDRGPFYEQY
TRBV27	TRBJ2-1	ASSSGQYNEQF
TRBV15	TRBJ2-7	ATSRGGLTSEATPYEQY
TRBV12-5	TRBJ2-1	ASGSPGQENEQF
TRBV5-6	TRBJ2-1	ASSRQGPYNEQF
TRBV10-2	TRBJ2-1	ASGTSGRNEQF
TRBV28	TRBJ2-7	ASSLGTYEQY
TRBV9	TRBJ1-4	ASSPRPGQGDEKLF
TRBV28	TRBJ2-1	ASSFWASGTFTNEQF
TRBV4-2	TRBJ2-7	ASSQERQEYEQY
TRBV27	TRBJ2-7	ASSPHLPGHPPYEQY
TRBV7-9	TRBJ1-1	ASSSLTGTF
TRBV28	TRBJ2-1	ASSFLRASVYNEQF
TRBV4-2	TRBJ1-5	ASSLWDLRVGQPQH
TRBV9	TRBJ1-2	ASSDYGDRGFGYT
TRBV5-1	TRBJ2-5	ASSIRGGPETQY
TRBV19	TRBJ2-2	ASSTWGSSGSTGELF
TRBV7-9	TRBJ1-1	ASTPSGLNTEAF
TRBV7-8	TRBJ1-1	ASSLGHDWLSAF
TRBV7-9	TRBJ1-2	ASSYGTGLGYT
TRBV4-2	TRBJ2-1	ASSQGREGLDEQF